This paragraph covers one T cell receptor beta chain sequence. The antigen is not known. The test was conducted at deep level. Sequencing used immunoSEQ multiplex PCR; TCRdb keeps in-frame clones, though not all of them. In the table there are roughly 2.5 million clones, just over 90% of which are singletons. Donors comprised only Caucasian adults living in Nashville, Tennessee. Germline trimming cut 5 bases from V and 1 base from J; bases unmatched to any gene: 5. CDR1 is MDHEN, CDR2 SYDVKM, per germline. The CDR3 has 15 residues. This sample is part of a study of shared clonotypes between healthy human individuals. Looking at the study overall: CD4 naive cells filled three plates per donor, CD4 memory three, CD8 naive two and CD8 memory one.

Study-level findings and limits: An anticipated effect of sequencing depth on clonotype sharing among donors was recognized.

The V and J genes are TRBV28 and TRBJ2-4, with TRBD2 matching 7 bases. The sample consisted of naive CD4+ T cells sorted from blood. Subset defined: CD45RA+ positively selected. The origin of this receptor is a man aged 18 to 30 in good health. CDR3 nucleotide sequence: TGTGCCAGCAGTCTCGCCGGGGGGGCCAAAAACATTCAGTACTTC. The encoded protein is CASSLAGGAKNIQYF.